The present entry profiles one T cell receptor beta chain with its context. With 0 bases removed from V and 2 bases from J, the gap between germline ends came to 8 bases. The CDR3 contains 14 residues. Germline CDR1 SGHRS, CDR2 YFSETQ. Method: immunoSEQ multiplex PCR; TCRdb's copy keeps in-frame clones and lacks some. The sample has 55,000 to 60,000 clones; roughly 85% are singletons. The data are from a study of T cell responses to AZD1222 COVID-19 vaccine. V and J are TRBV5-1 and TRBJ2-5; D is uncertain. The origin of this receptor is an adult in good health. The sample consisted of peripheral blood, taken on day 0 of MenACWY control vaccination. CDR3 sequence reads: CASSLVTIQETQYF. For the CDR3, the DNA is TGCGCCAGCAGCTTGGTGACGATACAAGAGACCCAGTACTTC. Filled out from reference TRBV5-1 and TRBJ2-5, the complete variable domain reads KAGVTQTPRYLIKTRGQQVTLSCSPISGHRSVSWYQQTPGQGLQFLFEYFSETQRNKGNFPGRFSGRQFSNSRSEMNVSTLELGDSALYLCASSLVTIQETQYFGPGTRLLVL.